The 16 T cell receptor beta chains in this list originate from one sample, sequenced in a study of T cell changes during pregnancy in multiple sclerosis. Only in-frame clones appear in the TCRdb table, and some are missing; sequencing was by immunoSEQ multiplex PCR. Of about 110,000 clones in the sample, roughly 90% are singletons; the top ten hold over 1.5%. The material was peripheral blood, obtained in the third trimester of pregnancy. Receptors originate from a female donor with multiple sclerosis, enrolled in a pregnancy study.

This clone was picked up one time. This chain's CDR3 is CAWGQVAYTF. The CDR3 DNA is TGTGCCTGGGGACAGGTCGCCTACACCTTC. J is TRBJ1-2 and V is TRBV30, with 7 bases matching TRBD1. This CDR3 has 10 amino acids. Germline V lookup: CDR1 GTSNPN, CDR2 SVGIG (reference sequence). After removal of 5 bases from V and 10 bases from J, the junction contained 4 bases not matched to a gene.

V is TRBV25-1 and J is TRBJ1-6, with a tentative D call TRBD1 (5 bases). Per germline, CDR1 MGHDK and CDR2 SYGVNS. Trimming pared 2 bases from V and 3 bases from J, leaving 8 bases between. The CDR3 has 15 residues. Here the CDR3 reads CASSEAGGYNSPLHF. In DNA, the CDR3 is TGTGCCAGCAGTGAAGCCGGGGGCTATAATTCACCCCTCCACTTT. The variable domain in full, with the rest retrieved from reference TRBV25-1 and TRBJ1-6, is EADIYQTPRYLVIGTGKKITLECSQTMGHDKMYWYQQDPGMELHLIHYSYGVNSTEKGDLSSESTVSRIRTEHFPLTLESARPSHTSQYLCASSEAGGYNSPLHFGNGTRLTVT.

This sequence joins TRBV5-6 and TRBJ2-3; D might be TRBD1 (5 bases). The germline V gene encodes CDR1 SGHDT and CDR2 YYEEEE. CDR3 length: 18 amino acids. Trimming pared 2 bases from V and 0 bases from J, leaving 19 bases between. DNA of the CDR3: TGTGCCAGCAGCTTCAGGCGCGGACATATTCCTAGCACAGATACGCAGTATTTT. This codes for CASSFRRGHIPSTDTQYF.

V usage is TRBV18 and J usage is TRBJ2-1, with 9 bases matching TRBD2. J was trimmed by 8 bases and V by 4 bases; bases with no gene match: 9. Per the germline V gene, CDR1 is KGHSH and CDR2 is LQKENI. This CDR3 has 15 amino acids. CDR3 DNA: TGTGCCAGCTCACAATTTAGCGGGAGAGACTATGAGCAGTTCTTC. It is translated as CASSQFSGRDYEQFF.

The chain joins TRBV19 to TRBJ1-5; 9 nucleotides agree with TRBD1. With V trimmed by 7 bases and J by 4 bases, 8 bases remained unmatched. The germline V gene encodes CDR1 LNHDA and CDR2 SQIVND (reference sequence). The CDR3 spans 15 residues. The CDR3 reads CASTFIGTGNQPQHF. CDR3 in DNA: TGTGCCAGTACCTTCATTGGGACAGGGAATCAGCCCCAGCATTTT.

V is TRBV6-5 and J is TRBJ2-1; 15 bases match TRBD2. The CDR3 totals 15 residues. In germline, CDR1 is MNHEY, CDR2 SVGAGI. Germline trimming cut 0 bases from V and 9 bases from J; bases unmatched to any gene: 0. The CDR3 coding sequence is TGTGCCAGCAGTTACTCGGGACTAGCGGGGGGTGAGCAGTTCTTC. Translated, it gives CASSYSGLAGGEQFF.

The table lists this clone with a count of one. CDR3 residues: CASSSGTNAGELFF. The CDR3 DNA sequence: TGTGCCAGCAGCTCCGGGACAAACGCCGGGGAGCTGTTTTTT. The chain recombines TRBV7-8 with TRBJ2-2; D perhaps matches TRBD1 (6 bases). Germline CDR1 and CDR2: SGHVS and FQNEAQ. V gave up 4 bases and J gave up 6 bases, with 12 bases separating them. This CDR3 comprises 14 residues.

This rearrangement joins TRBV6-1 to TRBJ1-1, with 7 nucleotides matching TRBD1. Germline CDR1 MNHNS, CDR2 SASEGT. Losses at the gene ends were 2 bases for V and 11 bases for J; bases not matched to a gene: 8. The CDR3 loop spans 13 amino acids. CDR3 DNA: TGTGCCAGCAGTGAAAGTCAGGGGGGCTGGGCTTTCTTT. Translation gives CASSESQGGWAFF.

This clone was counted a few times. The rearrangement uses TRBV28 and TRBJ1-5, with 9 bases identical to TRBD1. The V gene's germline CDR1 is MDHEN and CDR2 SYDVKM. V shed 7 bases and J 11 bases; nucleotides not matched to a gene: 12. The CDR3 has 14 residues. The DNA of the CDR3 is TGTGCCAGCACCCGGGACAGGGTAATCAGGTCCCAGCATTTT. Its translation: CASTRDRVIRSQHF.

The chain combines TRBV29-1 with TRBJ2-3; 7 positions match TRBD2. Germline V gene sequence: CDR1 SQVTM, CDR2 ANQGSEA. This CDR3 has 15 amino acids. V dropped 0 bases and J dropped 4; count of bases not matched to a gene: 7. CDR3 DNA: TGCAGCGTTGAAGACCTGGGGGGAGGGTCAGATACGCAGTATTTT. It specifies CSVEDLGGGSDTQYF.

This clone is a singleton in its sample. V and J are TRBV7-2 and TRBJ2-2, with 10 bases identical to TRBD2. CDR1 is SGHTA, CDR2 FQGNSA, per germline. The V gene end was trimmed by 0 bases and the J gene end by 8 bases; junction bases not matched to a gene: 9. The CDR3 is 17 residues long. CDR3 sequence (DNA): TGTGCCAGCAGCTTAGCCCCCAGCGGGAGGGCCCGAGGGGAGCTGTTTTTT. Amino acid sequence: CASSLAPSGRARGELFF.

The DNA for the CDR3 is TGTGCCAGCAGCTTAGCCAGGATGAACACTGAAGCTTTCTTT. Protein product: CASSLARMNTEAFF. The chain uses TRBV7-9 and TRBJ1-1; D uncertain. Trimming pared 0 bases from V and 0 bases from J, leaving 5 bases between. Per germline, CDR1 SEHNR and CDR2 FQNEAQ (reference sequence). The CDR3 is made up of 14 amino acids.

This chain links TRBV6-5 with TRBJ1-5; D may be TRBD1 (5 bases). Germline CDR1 MNHEY, CDR2 SVGAGI. The CDR3 is 14 amino acids. V lost 6 bases to trimming and J lost 2 bases, with 11 bases between them. The CDR3 loop reads CASRTRVGNQPQHF. The CDR3 nucleotides are TGTGCCAGCAGGACCAGGGTGGGCAATCAGCCCCAGCATTTT.

This sequence joins TRBV28 and TRBJ1-2; 7 nucleotides match TRBD1. Germline V gene data show CDR1 as MDHEN and CDR2 as SYDVKM. The CDR3 is made up of 14 amino acids. After removal of 6 bases from V and 4 bases from J, the junction contained 8 bases not matched to a gene. As DNA, the CDR3 is TGTGCCAGCAGCCCGGGACAGAGGGGCTATGGCTACACCTTC. It is translated as CASSPGQRGYGYTF.

The chain has TRBV6-5 and TRBJ1-3, with 7 bases lining up with TRBD1. This CDR3 has 15 residues. V shed 0 bases and J 11 bases; nucleotides not matched to a gene: 10. Germline V lookup: CDR1 MNHEY, CDR2 SVGAGI. This CDR3 reads CASSYSGAGGSAIYF. The DNA of the CDR3 is TGTGCCAGCAGTTACTCTGGGGCAGGGGGAAGCGCCATATATTTT.

This chain links TRBV4-1 with TRBJ1-5; weak D call: TRBD1 (6 bases). From germline, CDR1 is MGHRA and CDR2 YSYEKL. The CDR3 has 19 residues. Trimming left V 8 bases short and J 0 bases short, with 26 bases between. The CDR3 loop reads CASSAQRPGTSISNQPQHF. The CDR3 region has the DNA TGCGCCAGCTCGGCCCAACGGCCCGGGACATCGATTAGCAATCAGCCCCAGCATTTT.